The source of this TCR beta chain is a study of T cell responses to AZD1222 COVID-19 vaccine. Study findings and constraints: At baseline, seropositivity was found in only 5 to 7 AZD1222 recipients. Repertoires in all cases were sampled only once the peak T cell response had passed. Rises in breadth and depth of Spike-specific TCRs came after two AZD1222 doses. Of spike-specific TCRs, nearly half reportedly target regions left unmutated in variants.

Sequenced by immunoSEQ multiplex PCR; TCRdb stores in-frame clones only, minus some. The sample lists around 140,000 clones, around 94% occurring once. As for this clone: The antigen is unknown.

Germline values: CDR1 KGHDR, CDR2 SFDVKD. This CDR3 region has 14 residues. With 2 bases clipped from V and 4 bases from J, the junction kept 3 bases outside the gene matches. The source was peripheral blood, collected after recovery from COVID-19. This clonotype was obtained from an adult who had recovered from COVID-19. The chain joins TRBV24-1 to TRBJ2-7; 8 bases line up with TRBD1. CDR3 loop: CATSDSDRGYEQYF. CDR3 DNA sequence: TGTGCCACCAGTGATTCCGACAGGGGTTACGAGCAGTACTTC.